Listed below are T cell receptor beta chains from one sample, sequenced in a study of shared clonotypes between healthy human individuals. TCRdb's copy holds only in-frame clones and misses some; the assay was immunoSEQ multiplex PCR. The sample lists about 79,000 clones, 62% occurring once. Source material: memory CD8+ T cells sorted from blood. The receptors were sampled from a man aged 30-40 years in good health. Each CDR3 is given with its conserved first and last residue.

TRBV5-3,TRBJ1-5,CARTPSQPQHF
TRBV27,TRBJ1-1,CASSLTSNTEAFF
TRBV5-4,TRBJ2-7,CASSRVGELSDEQYF
TRBV6-1,TRBJ1-3,CATRTFSSGNTIYF
TRBV6-6,TRBJ2-1,CASTQTSGRDEQFF
TRBV28,TRBJ2-1,CASSHYDGEQFF
TRBV14,TRBJ1-5,CASSRGGGGQPQHF
TRBV7-9,TRBJ1-5,CASHDRESNQPQHF
TRBV5-1,TRBJ2-1,CASSFRSDYGAGGSYNEQFF
TRBV5-1,TRBJ2-7,CASSTGQGRGEQYF
TRBV7-3,TRBJ2-5,CASSLPGTPGLETQYF
TRBV4-3,TRBJ2-3,CASSQDRGSGSDTQYF
TRBV28,TRBJ2-7,CASSFPGRGYEQYF
TRBV11-2,TRBJ2-3,CASSPTAYLADTQYF
TRBV21-1,TRBJ2-7,CASSKGAVGEQYF
TRBV6-5,TRBJ2-7,CASSPLDIDSEQYF
TRBV11-3,TRBJ2-2,CASSGSGTYTGELFF
TRBV7-2,TRBJ1-4,CASSLESTRFNEKLFF
TRBV4-1,TRBJ2-7,CASSQDAAYEQYF
TRBV9,TRBJ2-3,CASSVVEPMGADTQYF
TRBV7-9,TRBJ1-2,CASSLHSSFSNYGYTF
TRBV18,TRBJ1-1,CASSPPRIAEAFF
TRBV6-4,TRBJ2-6,CASGQGGANVLTF
TRBV4-2,TRBJ1-2,CASSQVDRGLADYGYTF
TRBV5-1,TRBJ1-1,CASSLGYGKNTEAFF
TRBV19,TRBJ1-2,CATKPLDSYGYTF
TRBV28,TRBJ2-1,CASSRSYNEQFF
TRBV4-3,TRBJ1-1,CASSQADRMNTEAFF
TRBV5-1,TRBJ1-5,CASSWEGDQPQHF
TRBV18,TRBJ2-7,CASSPLTSEEQYF
TRBV6-4,TRBJ2-3,CASSGTGGTDTQYF
TRBV6-4,TRBJ2-2,CASSDGTSTGELFF
TRBV2,TRBJ1-2,CASSVGRHGYTF
TRBV29-1,TRBJ2-3,CSVDGTGLSTDTQYF
TRBV13,TRBJ2-7,CASSANRWGYEQYF
TRBV15,TRBJ2-7,CATSSQGHTAYEQYF
TRBV5-5,TRBJ2-7,CASTGLAGSYEQYF
TRBV2,TRBJ2-7,CASSTYGQGGQYF
TRBV7-3,TRBJ1-1,CASSLTGTGSAEAFF